These 27 T cell receptor beta chains were sequenced from one sample in a study of T cells in localized non-small cell lung cancer. The table came from immunoSEQ multiplex PCR; TCRdb's copy has only in-frame clones and leaves some out. The sample yields some 54,000 clones, about 78% seen once. Source: PBMCs, taken before any cancer treatment. These receptors came from a woman aged 35-75 years with stage II lung adenocarcinoma.

The rearrangement links TRBV30 to TRBJ1-1, with D tentatively TRBD1 (5 bases). The length of the CDR3 is 13 residues. V lost 5 bases and J 1 base, leaving 11 bases between the germline ends. Germline CDR1 GTSNPN, CDR2 SVGIG (reference sequence). CDR3 DNA sequence: TGTGCCTGGTCTTCTGGGGGGAACACTGAAGCTTTCTTT. It translates to CAWSSGGNTEAFF.

This clone has a single count. This chain joins TRBV13 and TRBJ2-2; possibly TRBD2 for D (5 bases). CDR3 length: 15 residues. The V gene lost 10 bases and the J gene lost 0 bases, with 15 bases spanning the gap. Germline V gene sequence: CDR1 PRHDT, CDR2 FYEKMQ (reference sequence). The CDR3 nucleotides read TGTGCCACTTCACCGCTAGCTACGAACACCGGGGAGCTGTTTTTT. Residues: CATSPLATNTGELFF. Full variable domain (rest looked up from reference TRBV13 and TRBJ2-2): AAGVIQSPRHLIKEKRETATLKCYPIPRHDTVYWYQQGPGQDPQFLISFYEKMQSDKGSIPDRFSAQQFSDYHSELNMSSLELGDSALYFCATSPLATNTGELFFGEGSRLTVL.

J is TRBJ1-1 and V is TRBV2; TRBD1 matches at 9 bases. J was trimmed by 1 base and V by 4 bases; bases with no gene match: 4. Germline CDR1 SNHLY, CDR2 FYNNEI. This CDR3 has 15 residues. The chain's CDR3 is CASSGQGGPNTEAFF. The DNA for the CDR3 is TGTGCCAGCAGTGGACAGGGGGGTCCGAACACTGAAGCTTTCTTT.

The rearrangement links TRBV5-4 to TRBJ1-1; D possibly corresponds to TRBD1 (5 bases). The germline V and J ends were trimmed by 0 bases and 1 base, with 13 bases remaining between them. CDR3 size: 16 residues. Germline V gene data show CDR1 as SGHNT and CDR2 as YYREEE (reference sequence). CDR3 in amino acids: CASSLEGARGNTEAFF. The CDR3, as DNA: TGTGCCAGCAGCTTGGAGGGAGCGAGGGGGAACACTGAAGCTTTCTTT.

V gene TRBV5-1 combines with J gene TRBJ2-2; 10 bases agree with TRBD2. With 5 bases clipped from V and 6 bases from J, the junction kept 10 bases outside the gene matches. CDR1 and CDR2 (germline): SGHRS, YFSETQ. This CDR3 comprises 16 residues. The CDR3 sequence: CASSLPGLAIPGELFF. CDR3 DNA: TGCGCCAGCAGTTTGCCGGGACTAGCGATCCCCGGGGAGCTGTTTTTT.

The chain recombines TRBV27 with TRBJ2-2; TRBD1 agrees at 7 bases. With V trimmed by 6 bases and J by 2 bases, 9 bases remained unmatched. The CDR3 covers 16 residues. Germline V lookup: CDR1 MNHEY, CDR2 SMNVEV (reference sequence). The CDR3 DNA is TGTGCCAGCAGGGCTCGTAACAGGGGAAACACCGGGGAGCTGTTTTTT. Translated, it gives CASRARNRGNTGELFF.

The CDR3 protein is CASSLTPRVRNTEAFF. The CDR3 nucleotides are TGTGCCAGCAGCTTAACGCCCAGGGTCCGTAACACTGAAGCTTTCTTT. The chain has TRBV7-3 and TRBJ1-1; the D gene is possibly TRBD1 (5 bases). V was clipped by 0 bases and J by 2 bases, with 13 bases between them. The CDR3 totals 16 residues. Germline V lookup: CDR1 SGHTA, CDR2 FQGTGA.

This chain links TRBV19 with TRBJ1-1; D perhaps matches TRBD1 (5 bases). The length of the CDR3 is 14 residues. Germline V gene data show CDR1 as LNHDA and CDR2 as SQIVND (reference sequence). The V gene lost 1 base and the J gene lost 5 bases, with 11 bases spanning the gap. The CDR3 here is CASSIVEGSTEAFF. In DNA, the CDR3 is TGTGCCAGTAGTATAGTAGAGGGGTCTACTGAAGCTTTCTTT.

The V and J genes are TRBV7-8 and TRBJ1-1; D might be TRBD1 (5 bases). Germline CDR1 reads SGHVS; CDR2 reads FQNEAQ. The CDR3 totals 13 residues. The ends were cut back, 6 bases at V and 4 bases at J, with 12 bases in the middle. The DNA of the CDR3 is TGTGCCAGCAGTCCACAGGCGACCACTGAAGCTTTCTTT. It yields the protein CASSPQATTEAFF.

The genes are TRBV19 and TRBJ1-1; no clear D gene. The CDR3 extends over 13 amino acids. Germline V gene lookup returns CDR1 LNHDA and CDR2 SQIVND (reference sequence). Trimming pared 3 bases from V and 3 bases from J, leaving 8 bases between. CDR3 sequence (DNA): TGTGCCAGTAGTATTGGGTACTACACTGAAGCTTTCTTT. It is translated as CASSIGYYTEAFF. The variable domain in full, with the rest retrieved from reference TRBV19 and TRBJ1-1, is DGGITQSPKYLFRKEGQNVTLSCEQNLNHDAMYWYRQDPGQGLRLIYYSQIVNDFQKGDIAEGYSVSREKKESFPLTVTSAQKNPTAFYLCASSIGYYTEAFFGQGTRLTVV.

This clone was seen more than once but under ten times. The DNA of the CDR3 is TGTGCCAGCAGTTATGTGAGCGGGGGGCAAGATGAGCAGTTCTTC. This codes for CASSYVSGGQDEQFF. This chain links TRBV6-5 with TRBJ2-1, with 9 bases matching TRBD2. With 3 bases clipped from V and 8 bases from J, the junction kept 8 bases outside the gene matches. CDR3 size: 15 residues. Per the germline V gene, CDR1 is MNHEY and CDR2 is SVGAGI.

This chain connects TRBV7-9 to TRBJ1-1; TRBD1 might be the D (5 bases). The CDR3 totals 13 residues. Germline CDR1 SEHNR, CDR2 FQNEAQ (reference sequence). V gave up 11 bases and J gave up 7 bases, with 20 bases separating them. In nucleotides, the CDR3 is TGTGCCCACAGTACGGGGCCGGTGGATGAAGCTTTCTTT. Translated, it gives CAHSTGPVDEAFF.

CDR3 DNA sequence: TGTGCCAGCTCCGCACAGATCAACTATGGCTACACCTTC. Translating gives CASSAQINYGYTF. V and J are TRBV2 and TRBJ1-2; D remains unclear. The CDR3 is 13 residues long. Germline CDR1 SNHLY, CDR2 FYNNEI. Trimming removed 8 bases at V and 2 bases at J, with 12 bases between.

The gene calls are TRBV4-2 and TRBJ1-5; D is unclear. There are 15 residues in the CDR3. CDR1 is LGHNA, CDR2 YNFKEQ, per germline. Trimming left V 0 bases short and J 3 bases short, with 9 bases between. The CDR3 loop is CASSQDHGYNQPQHF. The CDR3 coding sequence is TGTGCCAGCAGCCAAGATCACGGTTACAATCAGCCCCAGCATTTT.

V gene TRBV9 combines with J gene TRBJ2-7; 8 positions match TRBD1. The germline V gene encodes CDR1 SGDLS and CDR2 YYNGEE. V shed 1 base, J shed 12 bases, and the junction held 9 bases outside the gene matches. This CDR3 spans 13 amino acids. The CDR3 coding sequence is TGTGCCAGCAGCGTACCACCGGGACAGGTCCTGTACTTC. This sequence encodes CASSVPPGQVLYF.

This clone was found many times. The rearrangement uses TRBV28 and TRBJ2-7; TRBD2 is a possible D gene (5 bases). The CDR3 has 13 residues. Germline CDR1 and CDR2: MDHEN and SYDVKM. V gave up 6 bases and J gave up 5 bases, with 14 bases separating them. DNA for the CDR3: TGTGCCAGCAGGGGAGTCCTAAGGGACGAGCAGTACTTC. This codes for CASRGVLRDEQYF.

The V call is TRBV28, the J call TRBJ2-3, with D perhaps TRBD2 (5 bases). The CDR3 is 14 amino acids. Trimming removed 2 bases at V and 1 base at J, with 7 bases between. CDR1 and CDR2 from the germline V gene are MDHEN and SYDVKM. The CDR3 sequence: CASSLQRRTDTQYF. CDR3 in DNA: TGTGCCAGCAGTTTACAGCGGCGCACAGATACGCAGTATTTT.

The rearrangement uses TRBV6-1 and TRBJ1-1; 9 bases align to TRBD1. V was pared by 9 bases and J by 5 bases, with 7 bases of the junction left unmatched. Germline assignment: CDR1 MNHNS and CDR2 SASEGT. CDR3 length equals 13 residues. The CDR3 DNA reads as TGTGCCAGTAGCACAGGGGGCAGAACTGAAGCTTTCTTT. Encoded protein: CASSTGGRTEAFF.

The gene calls are TRBV5-1 and TRBJ2-7; D possibly corresponds to TRBD1 (7 bases). Trimming removed 0 bases at V and 7 bases at J, with 11 bases between. This CDR3 contains 13 residues. Germline CDR1 reads SGHRS; CDR2 reads YFSETQ. The CDR3 DNA follows: TGCGCCAGCAGCTTGGGCTCAGGGGGGGAGCAGTACTTC. This gives the protein CASSLGSGGEQYF.

This clone has a handful of counts. J is TRBJ1-3 and V is TRBV7-2; D is undetermined. V shed 2 bases and J shed 0 bases, with 14 bases lying between them. Germline CDR1 and CDR2: SGHTA and FQGNSA. The CDR3 runs 17 residues. The CDR3 region is CASSLTDVANSGNTIYF. As DNA, the CDR3 is TGTGCCAGCAGCTTAACGGACGTAGCGAACTCTGGAAACACCATATATTTT. The full variable domain, its missing parts supplied by reference TRBV7-2 and TRBJ1-3, is GAGVSQSPSNKVTEKGKDVELRCDPISGHTALYWYRQSLGQGLEFLIYFQGNSAPDKSGLPSDRFSAERTGGSVSTLTIQRTQQEDSAVYLCASSLTDVANSGNTIYFGEGSWLTVV.

This clone was seen ten or more times. The chain carries TRBV30 and TRBJ1-1; D is unresolved. Germline values: CDR1 GTSNPN, CDR2 SVGIG (reference sequence). Trimming left V 2 bases short and J 1 base short, with 8 bases between. This CDR3 region has 13 residues. The CDR3: CAWSPWGNTEAFF. The CDR3 nucleotides are TGTGCCTGGAGTCCCTGGGGGAACACTGAAGCTTTCTTT.

The chain has TRBV7-3 and TRBJ2-3, with TRBD2 matching 8 bases. The CDR3 is 16 amino acids. Germline CDR1 is SGHTA and CDR2 is FQGTGA. The junction had 5 bases not matched to a gene; V was cut back by 1 base and J by 2 bases. The CDR3 here is CASSLIRTSSTDTQYF. The CDR3 nucleotides read TGTGCCAGCAGCTTAATCCGGACTAGCTCCACAGATACGCAGTATTTT.

This chain links TRBV5-5 with TRBJ1-1; D gene ambiguous. The length of the CDR3 is 13 residues. CDR1 SGHKS and CDR2 YYEKEE come from the germline V gene (reference sequence). The V end lost 2 bases, the J end lost 1 base, and 6 bases lay between the germline ends. CDR3 DNA sequence: TGTGCCAGCAGCTTTTCCCAGAACACTGAAGCTTTCTTT. It specifies CASSFSQNTEAFF.

The V call is TRBV19, the J call TRBJ1-2, with D possibly TRBD1 on 5 matching bases. This CDR3 has 16 amino acids. Germline V gene data show CDR1 as LNHDA and CDR2 as SQIVND (reference sequence). The ends were cut back, 9 bases at V and 6 bases at J, with 26 bases in the middle. Here the CDR3 DNA reads TGTGCCAGCTCGTCATTAGGGACTGACTCCTTTCATGGCTACACCTTC. Translation gives CASSSLGTDSFHGYTF.

The rearrangement uses TRBV7-9 and TRBJ1-4; D is unclear. Trimming removed 5 bases at V and 3 bases at J, with 19 bases between. Germline assignment: CDR1 SEHNR and CDR2 FQNEAQ (reference sequence). This CDR3 comprises 17 residues. The CDR3 DNA reads TGTGCCAGCAGCATACCAAGAGGGAGGATAGCTAATGAAAAACTGTTTTTT. This encodes CASSIPRGRIANEKLFF.

This clone was seen a few times. The V gene is TRBV6-5, the J gene TRBJ1-2, with TRBD1 as a possible D gene (5 bases). Germline CDR1 is MNHEY and CDR2 is SVGAGI. Trimming took 6 bases from V and 5 from J, leaving 19 bases between them. The CDR3 has 15 amino acids. The CDR3 is CASSRGPVGGYGYTF. In DNA, the CDR3 is TGTGCCAGCAGCCGGGGCCCGGTAGGAGGGTATGGCTACACCTTC.

The chain uses TRBV6-1 and TRBJ2-3; no reliable D call. The length of the CDR3 is 14 residues. CDR1 MNHNS and CDR2 SASEGT come from the germline V gene. Trimming took off 4 bases at V and 0 bases at J, with 8 bases between the two ends. The CDR3 nucleotides read TGTGCCAGCAGTGTCTCGACTAGCACAGATACGCAGTATTTT. Its translation is CASSVSTSTDTQYF.